This T cell receptor beta chain was documented in a study of T-cell memory formation after mild COVID-19. Study overall: Across donors, TCR clusters were largely donor specific. Whole-study findings and limits: Contracting clones from day 15 to 85 showed balanced CD4/CD8; later expanders favored CD4+.

Of note for this clonotype: Its antigen is still unknown.

TCRdb re-called the 5' RACE reads with MiXCR, one entry per CDR3 protein. The sample has about 430,000 distinct CDR3 sequences; 20% to 25% are singletons. V gave up 3 bases and J gave up 4 bases, with 8 bases separating them. CDR3 length equals 13 residues. CDR1 and CDR2 (germline): KGHDR, SFDVKD. V and J are TRBV24-1 and TRBJ1-2; maybe TRBD1 (5 bases). The receptor was derived from an adult woman who had mild COVID-19 (a few samples of this study predate the infection). Cell type and time point are not known. The source material was PBMCs or a T cell subset sorted from them (not recorded which). The DNA of the CDR3 is TGTGCCACCAGTGATGGGGGTGGCTATGGCTACACCTTC. Its protein product is CATSDGGGYGYTF.